The source of this T cell receptor beta chain is a study of regulatory T cells in long-lasting Graves disease. Sequencing libraries for TCR beta were prepared with iRepertoire HTBI primers and Arm-PCR of CDR3 regions. TCRdb processed the multiplex PCR reads anew with MiXCR; each CDR3 protein has one entry. The repertoire includes some 600,000 distinct CDR3 sequences, around 15% of them detected once, and 12% sits in the top ten. The CDR3 contains 16 residues. Germline CDR1 SGHNT, CDR2 YENEEA. This clonotype has more than one count but fewer than ten. A read error may account for a junction end that differs from germline. Time point given: newly diagnosed GD, antithyroid drugs for less than 3 months. The TCR library used RNA extracted from PBMCs. Separately, the same data were catalogued under a study of T cells in Graves' hyperthyroidism and ophthalmopathy. That paper adds: Based on clinical symptoms, serum thyroxine and TRAb, thyroid ultrasound and orbital computed tomography, diagnoses were reached.

The receptor's source is a young man with Graves disease. The sample in question was peripheral blood mononuclear cells (PBMCs), obtained at new diagnosis, from a patient treated with antithyroid drugs. V gene TRBV11-3 combines with J gene TRBJ2-7; D is possibly TRBD1 (6 bases). The CDR3 coding sequence is TGTGCCAGCAGCTTAGGCCGACAGGAGATCTCCAACGAGCAGTACTTC. This encodes CASSLGRQEISNEQYF.